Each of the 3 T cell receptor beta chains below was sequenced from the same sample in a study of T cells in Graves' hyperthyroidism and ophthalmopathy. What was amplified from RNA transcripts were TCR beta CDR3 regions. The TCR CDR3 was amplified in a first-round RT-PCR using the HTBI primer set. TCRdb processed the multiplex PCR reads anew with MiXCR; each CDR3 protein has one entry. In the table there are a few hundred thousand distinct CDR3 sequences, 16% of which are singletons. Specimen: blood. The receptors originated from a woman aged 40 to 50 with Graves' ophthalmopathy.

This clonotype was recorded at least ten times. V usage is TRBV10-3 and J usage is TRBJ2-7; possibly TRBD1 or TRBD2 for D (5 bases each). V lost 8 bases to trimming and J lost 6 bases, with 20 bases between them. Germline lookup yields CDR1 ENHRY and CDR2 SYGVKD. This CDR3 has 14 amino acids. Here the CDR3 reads CAISGDDDWPEQYF. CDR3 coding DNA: TGTGCCATCTCCGGGGACGATGATTGGCCCGAGCAGTACTTC.

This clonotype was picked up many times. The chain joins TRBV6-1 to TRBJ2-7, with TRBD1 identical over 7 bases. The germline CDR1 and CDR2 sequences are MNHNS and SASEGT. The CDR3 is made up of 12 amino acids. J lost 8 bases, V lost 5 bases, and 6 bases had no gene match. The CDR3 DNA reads TGTGCCAGCAGTTGGGACAGCGCACAGCAGTACTTC. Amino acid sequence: CASSWDSAQQYF.

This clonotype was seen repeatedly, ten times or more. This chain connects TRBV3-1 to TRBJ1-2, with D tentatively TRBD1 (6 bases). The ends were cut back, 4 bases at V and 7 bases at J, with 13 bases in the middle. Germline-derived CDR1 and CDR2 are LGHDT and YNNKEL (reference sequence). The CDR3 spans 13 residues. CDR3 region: CASSRDTIFGYTF. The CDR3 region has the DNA TGTGCCAGCAGCCGGGACACCATATTTGGCTACACCTTC.